Each of the 32 T cell receptor beta chains below was sequenced from the same sample in a study of shared clonotypes between healthy human individuals. Libraries were prepared by immunoSEQ multiplex PCR; TCRdb keeps only in-frame clonotypes and omits some of them. This table has roughly 1,500,000 clones, approximately 98% appearing once. The sample was naive CD4+ T cells sorted from blood. Stated subset: CD45RA+ positively selected. The receptors derive from a man under 40 in good health.

The chain couples TRBV18 to TRBJ1-5, with 7 bases fitting TRBD1. After removal of 4 bases from V and 7 bases from J, the junction contained 10 bases not matched to a gene. This CDR3 is built from 15 residues. Per germline, CDR1 KGHSH and CDR2 LQKENI. The CDR3 spells CASSLTGLGEQPQHF. The DNA of the CDR3 is TGTGCCAGCTCACTGACAGGGTTGGGGGAACAGCCCCAGCATTTT.

This chain joins TRBV6-5 and TRBJ2-6, with D perhaps matching TRBD1 or TRBD2 (5 bases each). The CDR3 is made up of 16 amino acids. With 2 bases removed from V and 0 bases from J, the gap between germline ends came to 8 bases. CDR1 MNHEY and CDR2 SVGAGI come from the germline V gene. Here the CDR3 DNA reads TGTGCCAGCAGTTACCGGGGCACCTCTGGGGCCAACGTCCTGACTTTC. This sequence encodes CASSYRGTSGANVLTF.

The V gene is TRBV4-1, the J gene TRBJ2-2, with a tentative D call TRBD2 (5 bases). CDR3 size: 16 residues. The V gene's germline CDR1 is MGHRA and CDR2 YSYEKL. V lost 4 bases and J lost 2, with 14 bases in between. CDR3 DNA: TGCGCCAGCAGCCCAACAGAGAGGGTAAACACCGGGGAGCTGTTTTTT. Amino acids: CASSPTERVNTGELFF.

On this clone: Other DNA sequences in this specimen translate into the identical CDR3. The rearrangement links TRBV20-1 to TRBJ2-1, with no clear D. CDR1 and CDR2 (germline): DFQATT, SNEGSKA (reference sequence). V lost 1 base and J 4 bases, leaving 2 bases between the germline ends. CDR3 length: 11 residues. CDR3 DNA sequence: TGCAGTGCTAGAGGGTACAATGAGCAGTTCTTC. Its protein is CSARGYNEQFF.

The chain links TRBV11-2 to TRBJ2-7; D not certain. Germline CDR1 is SGHAT and CDR2 is FQNNGV. The V gene lost 2 bases and the J gene lost 2 bases, with 7 bases spanning the gap. The CDR3 sequence is 13 residues long. The CDR3 protein is CASSLKITYEQYF. As DNA, the CDR3 is TGTGCCAGCAGCTTAAAGATTACCTACGAGCAGTACTTC.

This clone was counted once. The chain links TRBV15 to TRBJ2-2; D perhaps matches TRBD2 (5 bases). The CDR3 spans 13 residues. V was pared by 10 bases and J by 2 bases, with 11 bases between. CDR1 is LNHNV and CDR2 is YYDKDF in the germline V gene (reference sequence). The CDR3 loop reads CAISSGNTGELFF. The CDR3 DNA reads TGTGCCATTTCGAGCGGAAACACCGGGGAGCTGTTTTTT. Full variable domain (remainder filled in from reference TRBV15 and TRBJ2-2): DAMVIQNPRYQVTQFGKPVTLSCSQTLNHNVMYWYQQKSSQAPKLLFHYYDKDFNNEADTPDNFQSRRPNTSFCFLDIRSPGLGDTAMYLCAISSGNTGELFFGEGSRLTVL.

This chain uses TRBV18 with TRBJ2-7, with 8 nucleotides matching TRBD2. Looked up from germline, CDR1 is KGHSH and CDR2 is LQKENI. The CDR3 totals 16 residues. J gave up 2 bases and V 3 bases, and 9 bases lay outside the gene matches. CDR3 amino acids: CASSPLSRGGPYEQYF. The CDR3 DNA is TGTGCCAGCTCACCTCTCTCACGGGGGGGACCCTACGAGCAGTACTTC.

The chain recombines TRBV7-9 with TRBJ1-2, with TRBD1 identical over 8 bases. Germline CDR1 SEHNR, CDR2 FQNEAQ (reference sequence). This CDR3 region has 15 residues. Germline trimming cut 1 base from V and 3 bases from J; bases unmatched to any gene: 4. Here the CDR3 DNA reads TGTGCCAGCAGCTTAGGCAGGGGGCTTGACTATGGCTACACCTTC. This translates into CASSLGRGLDYGYTF.

The chain is built from TRBV6-6 and TRBJ2-1, with no clear D. Germline-derived CDR1 and CDR2 are MNHNY and SVGAGI (reference sequence). The CDR3 length is 13 residues. V was trimmed by 9 bases and J by 0 bases, leaving 9 bases between them. The CDR3 sequence is CASRVHSYNEQFF. The CDR3 DNA reads TGTGCCAGTCGGGTTCACTCCTACAATGAGCAGTTCTTC.

The chain is built from TRBV30 and TRBJ1-2; no clear D gene. V gave up 2 bases and J gave up 2 bases, with 12 bases separating them. CDR3 length equals 14 residues. Germline loops: CDR1 GTSNPN, CDR2 SVGIG (reference sequence). The CDR3 sequence: CAWSYPEVNYGYTF. The CDR3 bases are TGTGCCTGGAGTTACCCGGAGGTGAACTATGGCTACACCTTC.

V and J are TRBV29-1 and TRBJ2-7, with TRBD1 matching 10 bases. V lost 3 bases to trimming and J lost 2 bases; unmatched junction nucleotides: 7. The CDR3 is made up of 15 amino acids. Per germline, CDR1 SQVTM and CDR2 ANQGSEA. The CDR3: CSVDWGQGFPYEQYF. CDR3 nucleotides: TGCAGCGTTGACTGGGGACAGGGGTTTCCCTACGAGCAGTACTTC.

The CDR3 here is CASSIASGRERQFF. The DNA of the CDR3 is TGTGCCAGTAGTATTGCTAGCGGGAGGGAGAGGCAGTTCTTC. The J gene is TRBJ2-1, the V gene TRBV19; the match to TRBD2 covers 12 bases. V trimming: 3 bases; J trimming: 12 bases; junction bases outside the gene matches: 6. Germline V gene sequence: CDR1 LNHDA, CDR2 SQIVND (reference sequence). The CDR3 sequence is 14 residues long.

This chain uses TRBV5-1 with TRBJ2-2; D not resolved. V shed 0 bases and J shed 4 bases, with 10 bases lying between them. This CDR3 is 15 amino acids long. CDR1 is SGHRS, CDR2 YFSETQ, per germline. CDR3 sequence reads: CASSLDWEGTGELFF. In nucleotides, the CDR3 is TGCGCCAGCAGCTTGGACTGGGAAGGCACCGGGGAGCTGTTTTTT. Using reference TRBV5-1 and TRBJ2-2 for the parts outside the CDR3, the full variable domain is KAGVTQTPRYLIKTRGQQVTLSCSPISGHRSVSWYQQTPGQGLQFLFEYFSETQRNKGNFPGRFSGRQFSNSRSEMNVSTLELGDSALYLCASSLDWEGTGELFFGEGSRLTVL.

The chain recombines TRBV5-4 with TRBJ2-1; D gene ambiguous. Trimming left V 0 bases short and J 10 bases short, with 8 bases between. The germline CDR1 and CDR2 sequences are SGHNT and YYREEE (reference sequence). The CDR3 runs to 12 residues. The CDR3 here is CASSLDFLEQFF. The CDR3 DNA reads TGTGCCAGCAGCTTGGATTTCCTAGAGCAGTTCTTC.

Points on this clone: This CDR3 is also generated by other DNA sequences in the sample. V usage is TRBV5-1 and J usage is TRBJ2-7; D may be TRBD2 (6 bases). CDR1 is SGHRS and CDR2 is YFSETQ in the germline V gene. This CDR3 is 13 amino acids long. Trimming removed 4 bases at V and 3 bases at J, with 11 bases between. The CDR3 spells CASSLRGSYEQYF. CDR3 DNA sequence: TGCGCCAGCAGCCTACGGGGGAGCTACGAGCAGTACTTC.

The CDR3 here is CASENHGHYGYTF. The CDR3 nucleotides are TGTGCCAGCGAGAATCATGGTCACTATGGCTACACCTTC. This chain joins TRBV28 and TRBJ1-2; D unresolved. Trimming pared 8 bases from V and 3 bases from J, leaving 13 bases between. This CDR3 has 13 amino acids. CDR1 and CDR2 (germline): MDHEN, SYDVKM.

The CDR3 nucleotides read TGTGCCAGCAGCCCCGGGACTACCTACGAGACCCAGTACTTC. This gives the protein CASSPGTTYETQYF. The chain employs TRBV2 and TRBJ2-5; TRBD2 aligns across 7 bases. CDR1 and CDR2 (germline): SNHLY, FYNNEI. V was clipped by 6 bases and J by 5 bases; unmatched bases: 9. The CDR3 totals 14 residues.

The chain couples TRBV29-1 to TRBJ1-2, with D unclear. Trimming removed 4 bases from V and 4 bases from J, with 19 bases in between. The germline V gene has CDR1 SQVTM and CDR2 ANQGSEA. The CDR3 is 15 residues long. The DNA of the CDR3 is TGCAGCGTTGCTGACTGGGTGCGCCAGGCCTATGGCTACACCTTC. It encodes CSVADWVRQAYGYTF.

The chain combines TRBV29-1 with TRBJ2-7; perhaps D is TRBD1 or TRBD2 (5 bases each). Germline loops: CDR1 SQVTM, CDR2 ANQGSEA. V dropped 6 bases and J dropped 2 bases, with 14 bases sitting between them. The CDR3 is made up of 13 amino acids. The CDR3, as DNA: TGCAGCGTGTACGGGACGCATACCTACGAGCAGTACTTC. It encodes CSVYGTHTYEQYF.

This clone was seen a single time. The gene calls are TRBV7-2 and TRBJ2-4, with D uncertain. Trimming pared 1 base from V and 0 bases from J, leaving 10 bases between. The CDR3 has 16 residues. CDR1 is SGHTA, CDR2 FQGNSA, per germline. CDR3 protein: CASSLDRARAKNIQYF. In DNA, the CDR3 is TGTGCCAGCAGCTTAGATAGGGCTCGAGCCAAAAACATTCAGTACTTC.

This clone was seen a single time. The chain carries TRBV29-1 and TRBJ2-7; TRBD2 is a possible D gene (7 bases). Trimming shortened V by 4 bases and J by 0 bases, and 10 bases separated the two germline ends. CDR1 is SQVTM, CDR2 ANQGSEA, per germline. The CDR3 extends over 13 amino acids. The CDR3 is CSVAGGDSYEQYF. CDR3 in DNA: TGCAGCGTTGCGGGGGGCGACTCCTACGAGCAGTACTTC.

The genes are TRBV9 and TRBJ2-1; D unclear. Germline values: CDR1 SGDLS, CDR2 YYNGEE. The ends were cut back, 1 base at V and 8 bases at J, with 13 bases in the middle. This CDR3 region has 14 residues. CDR3 sequence reads: CASSVSANLDEQFF. CDR3 coding DNA: TGTGCCAGCAGCGTATCGGCTAATTTGGATGAGCAGTTCTTC. The variable domain in full, with the rest retrieved from reference TRBV9 and TRBJ2-1, is DSGVTQTPKHLITATGQRVTLRCSPRSGDLSVYWYQQSLDQGLQFLIQYYNGEERAKGNILERFSAQQFPDLHSELNLSSLELGDSALYFCASSVSANLDEQFFGPGTRLTVL.

V is TRBV5-4 and J is TRBJ1-2; D perhaps matches TRBD1 (5 bases). The germline CDR1 and CDR2 sequences are SGHNT and YYREEE (reference sequence). V shed 4 bases and J shed 7 bases, with 14 bases lying between them. The CDR3 has 13 amino acids. The chain's CDR3 is CASSLGFQGGYTF. For the CDR3, the DNA is TGTGCCAGCAGCCTTGGCTTCCAGGGTGGCTACACCTTC.

This clone was seen just once. The chain has TRBV5-6 and TRBJ1-1; D gene uncertain. The CDR3 sequence is 13 residues long. CDR1 and CDR2 from the germline V gene are SGHDT and YYEEEE. The V and J ends lost 2 bases and 6 bases respectively, with 11 bases between them. CDR3 loop: CASSFLGRPEAFF. CDR3 sequence (DNA): TGTGCCAGCAGCTTCCTCGGGCGGCCTGAAGCTTTCTTT.

The chain has TRBV6-1 and TRBJ1-5, with 7 bases matching TRBD1. This CDR3 has 15 amino acids. CDR1 is MNHNS and CDR2 is SASEGT in the germline V gene. The junction had 9 bases not matched to a gene; V was cut back by 7 bases and J by 3 bases. The CDR3 spells CASTRTGADNQPQHF. The CDR3 DNA follows: TGTGCCAGCACTAGAACAGGGGCGGACAATCAGCCCCAGCATTTT.

The V gene is TRBV2, the J gene TRBJ2-6; D ambiguous. The CDR3 extends over 13 amino acids. Trimming removed 6 bases from V and 2 bases from J, with 5 bases in between. Germline loops: CDR1 SNHLY, CDR2 FYNNEI. CDR3 in DNA: TGTGCCAGCAGAATAGCTGGGGCCAACGTCCTGACTTTC. It is translated as CASRIAGANVLTF.

The chain joins TRBV10-3 to TRBJ2-3; D gene uncertain. Per the germline V gene, CDR1 is ENHRY and CDR2 is SYGVKD. V dropped 2 bases and J dropped 1 base, with 7 bases sitting between them. The CDR3 has 14 amino acids. Here the CDR3 DNA reads TGTGCCATCAGTGAGCTCAAAGGCACAGATACGCAGTATTTT. Amino acids: CAISELKGTDTQYF.

The chain joins TRBV19 to TRBJ2-2, with 11 bases matching TRBD2. Germline V gives CDR1 LNHDA, CDR2 SQIVND (reference sequence). This CDR3 region has 18 residues. The V segment lost 4 bases and the J segment 2 bases; nucleotides outside the gene matches: 9. The DNA of the CDR3 is TGTGCCAGTAGTACAAGACTAGCGGGGCCAGGTAACACCGGGGAGCTGTTTTTT. This encodes CASSTRLAGPGNTGELFF.

The rearrangement joins TRBV9 to TRBJ2-1; D is unresolved. Germline CDR1 SGDLS, CDR2 YYNGEE. Trimming removed 0 bases at V and 6 bases at J, with 10 bases between. This CDR3 spans 14 amino acids. CDR3 sequence reads: CASSVGLNSNEQFF. CDR3 DNA: TGTGCCAGCAGCGTAGGCTTGAACTCCAATGAGCAGTTCTTC.

V usage is TRBV7-2 and J usage is TRBJ2-3; D call uncertain. Germline CDR1 is SGHTA and CDR2 is FQGNSA. Trimming stripped 1 base from V and 4 bases from J, with 12 bases between. CDR3 length: 15 amino acids. The chain's CDR3 is CASSLDLARSDTQYF. CDR3 nucleotide sequence: TGTGCCAGCAGCTTAGATTTGGCTAGATCAGATACGCAGTATTTT.

The rearrangement uses TRBV27 and TRBJ1-5; D remains unclear. This CDR3 is 15 amino acids long. Germline V CDR1 and CDR2: MNHEY, SMNVEV (reference sequence). The germline V and J ends were trimmed by 3 bases and 0 bases, with 9 bases remaining between them. The CDR3 DNA reads as TGTGCCAGCAGTTTGACCGTCGATAGCAATCAGCCCCAGCATTTT. Amino acids: CASSLTVDSNQPQHF.

The chain uses TRBV7-2 and TRBJ2-1; D is uncertain. Deletions cut 0 bases from V and 8 bases from J, with 11 bases between. This CDR3 has 14 residues. CDR1 SGHTA and CDR2 FQGNSA come from the germline V gene. Here the CDR3 DNA reads TGTGCCAGCAGCTTAGCGCGACACCTAGATGAGCAGTTCTTC. This codes for CASSLARHLDEQFF.